A single TCR beta chain is shown here with its context. Its cognate antigen is unknown. Germline V gives CDR1 SGDLS, CDR2 YYNGEE. This CDR3 is built from 15 residues. V lost 2 bases to trimming and J lost 7 bases; unmatched junction nucleotides: 7. This sample is drawn from a study of cytomegalovirus exposure and HLA in healthy donors. The overall study: From HLA-typed donors, an early data release held 70 million to 100 million unique TCRs.

Whole-study findings and limits: It was reported that TCR beta sequences correctly inferred the HLA-A and HLA-B alleles for most subjects. Most CMV-associated TCR beta chains appeared HLA-restricted in a later analysis.

The primer mix had 60 Vbeta and 13 Jbeta primers. Data came from immunoSEQ multiplex PCR; TCRdb stores just in-frame clones and leaves some out. Recorded for this sample: some 130,000 clones. Sequencing was done on a sample of PBMCs. The chain links TRBV9 to TRBJ1-4; 8 bases are a match to TRBD1. This receptor was obtained from a man younger than 35 in good health and CMV-seronegative. The CDR3 DNA sequence: TGTGCCAGCAGCGTCGATACGACAGGGGTTGAAAAACTGTTTTTT. It translates to CASSVDTTGVEKLFF.